This TCR beta chain emerged from a study of STAT5B mutations in CD4+ large granular lymphocyte leukemia. To note about this clone: Its antigen remains unidentified.

This was a survey-level run. Produced via immunoSEQ multiplex PCR; TCRdb's table is partial and in-frame only. The sample has about 30,000 clones, approximately 79% seen once. The length of the CDR3 is 13 residues. The germline gives CDR1 LNHNV, CDR2 YYDKDF (reference sequence). Trimming stripped 5 bases from V and 4 bases from J, with 8 bases between. General study results and limits: TRBV06-family usage was enriched in top patient clones (8/27) versus controls (2/35).

Sequences were obtained from CD4+ T cells from blood buffy coats. This receptor was taken from a human donor in good health. The rearrangement uses TRBV15 and TRBJ2-2; D is unresolved. The CDR3 sequence is CATSFGITGELFF. CDR3 DNA sequence: TGTGCCACCAGCTTCGGCATCACCGGGGAGCTGTTTTTT.